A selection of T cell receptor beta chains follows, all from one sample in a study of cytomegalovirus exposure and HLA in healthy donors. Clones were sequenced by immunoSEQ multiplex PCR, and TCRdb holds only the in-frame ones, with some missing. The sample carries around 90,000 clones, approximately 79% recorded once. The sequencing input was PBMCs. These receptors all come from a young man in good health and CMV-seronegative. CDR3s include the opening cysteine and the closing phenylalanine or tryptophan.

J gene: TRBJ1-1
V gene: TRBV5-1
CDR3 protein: CASSQATGTPEAFF

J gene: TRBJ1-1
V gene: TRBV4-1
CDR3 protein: CASSQAPGPTGRGAFF

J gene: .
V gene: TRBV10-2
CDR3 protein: CASSDRGFGAFRDEQYF

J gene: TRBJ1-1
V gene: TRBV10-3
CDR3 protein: CAILGQGNTEAFF

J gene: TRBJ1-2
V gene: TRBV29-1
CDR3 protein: CSVEEDRGSYGYTF

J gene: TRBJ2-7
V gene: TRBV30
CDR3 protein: CAWSYPGTGGYEQYF

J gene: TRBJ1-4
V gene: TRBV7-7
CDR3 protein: CASSQTTATNEKLFF

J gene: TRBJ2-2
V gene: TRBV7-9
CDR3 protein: CASSPGQGNTGELFF

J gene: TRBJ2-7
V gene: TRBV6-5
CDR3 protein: CASSYEAASGAYEQYF

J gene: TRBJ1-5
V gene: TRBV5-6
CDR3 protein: CASSLSSRRGQYQPQHF

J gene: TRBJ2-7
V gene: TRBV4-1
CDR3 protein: CASSQEGGQSSYEQYF

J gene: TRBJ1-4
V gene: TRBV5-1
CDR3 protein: CASSWDRANEKLFF

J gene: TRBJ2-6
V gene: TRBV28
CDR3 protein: CASSPTTGFDFSGANVLTF

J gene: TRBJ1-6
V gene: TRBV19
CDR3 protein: CASSTLQRGMNSPLHF

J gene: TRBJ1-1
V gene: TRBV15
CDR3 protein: CATALRAMNTEAFF

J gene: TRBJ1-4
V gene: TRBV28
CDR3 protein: CASSFFPLSSRGEKLFF

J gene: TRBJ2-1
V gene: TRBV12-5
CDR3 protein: CASGPGTTYNEQFF

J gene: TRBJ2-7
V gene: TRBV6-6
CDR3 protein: CASSRQVDEQYF

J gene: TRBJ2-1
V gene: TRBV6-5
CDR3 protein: CASSYVDGGAGNEQFF

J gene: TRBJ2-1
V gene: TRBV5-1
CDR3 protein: CASSPGGGGNYNEQFF

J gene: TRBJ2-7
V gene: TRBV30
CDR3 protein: CACIANGGVWEQYF

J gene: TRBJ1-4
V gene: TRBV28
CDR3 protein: CACTRGVGEKLFF

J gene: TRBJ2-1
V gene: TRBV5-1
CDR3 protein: CASRPDRVDFGEQFF

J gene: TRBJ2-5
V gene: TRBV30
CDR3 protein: CAWSVLAGKETQYF

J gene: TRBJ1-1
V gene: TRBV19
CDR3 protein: CASSRDIGGTAEAFF

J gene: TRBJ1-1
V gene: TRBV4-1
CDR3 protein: CASSQQPGQGASVNTEAFF

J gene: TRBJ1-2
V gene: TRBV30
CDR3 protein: CAWDQGRNYGCTF

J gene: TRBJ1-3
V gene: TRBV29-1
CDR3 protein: CSVASYGAGNTIYF

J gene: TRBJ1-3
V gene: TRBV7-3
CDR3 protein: CASSSDSGNTIYF

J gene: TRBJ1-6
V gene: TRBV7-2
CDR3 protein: CASSLYDPLTNSPLHF

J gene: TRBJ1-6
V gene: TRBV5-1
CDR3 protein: CASSLQTGAGSPLHF

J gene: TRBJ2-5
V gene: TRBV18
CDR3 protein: CASSPESSGGETQYF

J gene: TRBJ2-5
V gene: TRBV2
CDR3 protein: CASSEMGRGGQETQYF

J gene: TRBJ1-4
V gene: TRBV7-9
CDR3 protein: CASSLGGIGEKLFF

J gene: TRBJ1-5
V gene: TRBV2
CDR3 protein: CASSVSGNQPQHF

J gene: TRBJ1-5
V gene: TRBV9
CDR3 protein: CASSVGQGLNQPQHF

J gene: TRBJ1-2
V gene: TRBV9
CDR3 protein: CASSVSGQGPYGYTF

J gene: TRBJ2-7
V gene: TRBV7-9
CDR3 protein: CASSLAEPSGWSSYEQYF

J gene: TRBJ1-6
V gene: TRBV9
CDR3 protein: CASSPQGGDNSPLHF

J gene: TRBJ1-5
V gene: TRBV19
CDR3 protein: CASGQHSNQPQHF